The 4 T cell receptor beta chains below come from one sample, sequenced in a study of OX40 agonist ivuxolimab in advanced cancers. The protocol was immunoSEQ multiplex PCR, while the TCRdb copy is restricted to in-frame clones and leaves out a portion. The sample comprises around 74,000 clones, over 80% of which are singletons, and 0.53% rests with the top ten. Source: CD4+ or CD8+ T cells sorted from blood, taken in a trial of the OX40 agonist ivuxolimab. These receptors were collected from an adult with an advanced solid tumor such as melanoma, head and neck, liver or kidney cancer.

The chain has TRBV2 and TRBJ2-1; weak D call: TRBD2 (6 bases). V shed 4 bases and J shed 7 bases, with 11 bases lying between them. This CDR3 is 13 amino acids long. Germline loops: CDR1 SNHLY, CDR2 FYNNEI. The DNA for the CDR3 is TGTGCCAGCAGTGTCTCGCGGGGAAATGAGCAGTTCTTC. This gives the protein CASSVSRGNEQFF.

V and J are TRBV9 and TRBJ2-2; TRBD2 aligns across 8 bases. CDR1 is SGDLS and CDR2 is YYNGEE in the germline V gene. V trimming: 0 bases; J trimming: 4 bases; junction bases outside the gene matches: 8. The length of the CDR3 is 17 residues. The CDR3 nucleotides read TGTGCCAGCAGCGTAGCTTCGACGGGAGGGATCACCGGGGAGCTGTTTTTT. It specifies CASSVASTGGITGELFF.

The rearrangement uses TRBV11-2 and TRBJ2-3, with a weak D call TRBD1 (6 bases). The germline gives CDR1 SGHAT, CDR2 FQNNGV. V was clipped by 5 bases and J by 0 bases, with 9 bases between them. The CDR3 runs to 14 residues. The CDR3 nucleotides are TGTGCCAGCAGCCCAGGGGTAAGCACAGATACGCAGTATTTT. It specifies CASSPGVSTDTQYF.

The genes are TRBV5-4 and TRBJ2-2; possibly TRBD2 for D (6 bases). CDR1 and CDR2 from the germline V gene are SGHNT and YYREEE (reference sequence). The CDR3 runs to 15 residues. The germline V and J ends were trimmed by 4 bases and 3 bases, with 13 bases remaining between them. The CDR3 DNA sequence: TGTGCCAGCAGCATTCAGGGACTGGACACCGGGGAGCTGTTTTTT. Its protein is CASSIQGLDTGELFF.